These 5 T cell receptor beta chains originate from one sample sequenced in a study of PD-L1 blockade in urothelial cancer. Profiled with immunoSEQ multiplex PCR; TCRdb holds only in-frame clones, not every one. The sample includes about 84,000 clones, 82% of them seen just once. The source was PBMCs, collected around atezolizumab (anti-PD-L1) treatment. The receptors come from a man aged 65-85 years with urothelial cancer.

The chain combines TRBV9 with TRBJ1-3; 7 nucleotides agree with TRBD1. This CDR3 has 16 residues. CDR1 is SGDLS and CDR2 is YYNGEE in the germline V gene. With V trimmed by 0 bases and J by 4 bases, 7 bases remained unmatched. The CDR3 DNA reads as TGTGCCAGCAGCGTAGAAGGGGGCCTGGGAGGAAACACCATATATTTT. Translating gives CASSVEGGLGGNTIYF.

As concerns this clone: The sample contains more than one DNA sequence encoding this CDR3. CDR3 region: CASSPGQGHSYEQYF. CDR3 DNA sequence: TGCGCCAGCAGCCCGGGACAGGGTCACTCCTACGAGCAGTACTTC. The chain carries TRBV4-1 and TRBJ2-7; TRBD1 matches 9 bases. CDR1 MGHRA and CDR2 YSYEKL come from the germline V gene. Trimming at V came to 4 bases and at J to 0 bases, leaving 4 bases not matched to a gene. This CDR3 is 15 amino acids long.

In its sample, this clone was seen a few times. The gene calls are TRBV2 and TRBJ2-2; TRBD2 matches 11 bases. V was clipped by 2 bases and J by 8 bases; unmatched bases: 4. The CDR3 runs to 15 residues. Germline CDR1 reads SNHLY; CDR2 reads FYNNEI. The CDR3 DNA follows: TGTGCCAGCAGTGAACCTAGCGGGGGGCGGGGGGAGCTGTTTTTT. Translation gives CASSEPSGGRGELFF.

The chain carries TRBV27 and TRBJ2-1, with 9 bases aligning to TRBD2. Germline V gene lookup returns CDR1 MNHEY and CDR2 SMNVEV (reference sequence). The V and J ends lost 4 bases and 6 bases, in that order; junction bases with no gene match: 19. The CDR3 sequence is 19 residues long. CDR3 protein: CASSSRGGSVAGVSNEQFF. The CDR3 bases are TGTGCCAGCAGTTCCCGAGGGGGGTCGGTAGCGGGAGTGAGCAATGAGCAGTTCTTC.

The chain uses TRBV5-1 and TRBJ2-5, with D possibly TRBD2 on 7 matching bases. The CDR3 extends over 14 amino acids. Per the germline V gene, CDR1 is SGHRS and CDR2 is YFSETQ. V gave up 4 bases and J gave up 0 bases, with 10 bases separating them. CDR3 protein: CASSRGGDQETQYF. The DNA for the CDR3 is TGCGCCAGCAGCAGGGGGGGGGACCAAGAGACCCAGTACTTC.